This T cell receptor beta chain was found in a study of CD8 T cells in ankylosing spondylitis. This CDR3 is 14 amino acids long. The V end was cut by 2 bases, the J end by 0 bases, with 8 bases between. Germline V gene data show CDR1 as LGHDT and CDR2 as YNNKEL (reference sequence). TCRdb reprocessed the 5' RACE reads with MiXCR, giving one entry per CDR3 protein. The sample includes 340,000 or so distinct CDR3 sequences, approximately 15% of them seen just once. The chain is built from TRBV3-1 and TRBJ2-7; no reliable D call. Sequencing was carried out using blood, either unsorted or a sorted T cell fraction (not recorded which). The TCR originated in a male donor with ankylosing spondylitis or in good health (not recorded which). The CDR3 loop is CASSQRATSYEQYF. The CDR3 region has the DNA TGTGCCAGCAGCCAAAGGGCCACCTCCTACGAGCAGTACTTC.